This T cell receptor beta chain was captured in a study of prognosis after radiotherapy for stage I lung cancer. Background on the study: Subsequent to radiotherapy, distant metastatic disease emerged in four patients (median roughly seven months), whereas more than 12 exhibited no significant progression. Study-wide points: Reports indicated that TRBV and TRBJ gene usage differed between patients with and without metastases, including differences in nine V and a couple of J genes after SBRT.

The genomic DNA TCR beta CDR3 region underwent two rounds of multiplex PCR. Every TRBV and TRBJ gene had its own specific primer in first-round PCR. TCRdb used MiXCR to reprocess the multiplex PCR reads, holding one entry per CDR3 protein. The sample carries about 27,000 distinct CDR3 sequences, roughly 50% recorded once. Notes on this clonotype: No antigen is known for it. A far bigger clonotype differs at one base, so this is likely a read error.

Trimming removed 3 bases from V and 4 bases from J, with 16 bases in between. Looked up from germline, CDR1 is MRHNA and CDR2 is SNTAGT. The CDR3 contains 16 residues. This specimen consisted of PBMCs, obtained before or after stereotactic body radiation therapy (not recorded which). The chain has TRBV6-4 and TRBJ2-1; D is unresolved. This receptor was identified in a donor aged 50 or older with non-small cell lung cancer. CDR3 bases: TGTGCCAGCAGTGAAGGTTCGGCAGTGACGTACAATGAGCAGTTCTTC. It is translated as CASSEGSAVTYNEQFF.